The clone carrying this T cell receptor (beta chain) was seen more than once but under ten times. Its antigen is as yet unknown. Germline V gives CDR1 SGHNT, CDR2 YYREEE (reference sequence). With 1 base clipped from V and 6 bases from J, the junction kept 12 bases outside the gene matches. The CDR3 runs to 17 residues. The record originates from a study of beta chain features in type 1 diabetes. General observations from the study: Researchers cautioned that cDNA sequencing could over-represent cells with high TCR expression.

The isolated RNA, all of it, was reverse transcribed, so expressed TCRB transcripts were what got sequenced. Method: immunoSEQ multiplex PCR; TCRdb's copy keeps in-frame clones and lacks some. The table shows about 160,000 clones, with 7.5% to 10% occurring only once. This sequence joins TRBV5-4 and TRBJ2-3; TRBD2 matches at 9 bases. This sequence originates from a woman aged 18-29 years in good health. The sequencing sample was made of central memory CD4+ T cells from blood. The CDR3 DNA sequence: TGTGCCAGCAGCTTGAGGACAGCGGGAGGTCCCATCGATACGCAGTATTTT. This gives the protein CASSLRTAGGPIDTQYF.